This TCR beta chain was obtained from a study of T cell responses to AZD1222 COVID-19 vaccine. The study's findings and limits: Seropositive status at baseline applied to only five to seven AZD1222 recipients. Spike-specific TCR breadth and depth were elevated following two AZD1222 doses.

Worth noting for this clone: Antigen specificity is unknown.

Clones were read by immunoSEQ multiplex PCR, and TCRdb kept only the in-frame ones, dropping some. The sample records roughly 100,000 clones, nearly 90% being singletons. Between the trimmed V and J ends, which lost 0 bases and 4 bases, there was a span of 22 bases. Germline loops: CDR1 SGDLS, CDR2 YYNGEE. This CDR3 has 19 residues. This chain links TRBV9 with TRBJ1-4; D might be TRBD1 (5 bases). The TCR originated in an adult who received the AZD1222 COVID-19 vaccine. The sample here was peripheral blood, taken 28 days after the second AZD1222 dose. The CDR3 sequence is CASSVADGRVDGGNEKLFF. CDR3 nucleotides: TGTGCCAGCAGCGTAGCCGACGGCAGGGTCGATGGGGGTAATGAAAAACTGTTTTTT.